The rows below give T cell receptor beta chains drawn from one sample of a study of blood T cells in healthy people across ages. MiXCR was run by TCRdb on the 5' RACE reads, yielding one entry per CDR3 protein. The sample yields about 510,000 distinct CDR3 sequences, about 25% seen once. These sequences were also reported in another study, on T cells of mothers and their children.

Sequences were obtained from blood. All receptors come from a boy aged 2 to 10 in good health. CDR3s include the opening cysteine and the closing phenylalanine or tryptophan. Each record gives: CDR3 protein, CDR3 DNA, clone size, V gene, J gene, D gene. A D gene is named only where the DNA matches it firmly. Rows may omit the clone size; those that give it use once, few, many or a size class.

CDR3 protein: CASSPRGQNIQYF
CDR3 DNA: TGTGCCAGCAGTCCCAGGGGGCAAAACATTCAGTACTTC
clone size: few
V gene: TRBV27
J gene: TRBJ2-4
D gene: TRBD1

CDR3 protein: CASSSSGGEQYF
CDR3 DNA: TGTGCCAGCAGCTCTAGCGGAGGCGAGCAGTACTTC
clone size: few
V gene: TRBV9
J gene: TRBJ2-7
D gene: TRBD2

CDR3 protein: CASSQEDGLTRISYNEQFF
CDR3 DNA: TGTGCCAGCAGCCAAGAAGACGGGCTTACTAGAATCTCTTACAATGAGCAGTTCTTC
clone size: few
V gene: TRBV3-1
J gene: TRBJ2-1
D gene: NA

CDR3 protein: CASSLVAGLSTDTQYF
CDR3 DNA: TGCGCCAGCAGCTTGGTAGCAGGCCTATCCACAGATACGCAGTATTTT
clone size: NA
V gene: TRBV5-1
J gene: TRBJ2-3
D gene: NA

CDR3 protein: CAISASLAGGQETQYF
CDR3 DNA: TGTGCCATCAGTGCCTCACTAGCGGGGGGGCAAGAGACCCAGTACTTC
clone size: NA
V gene: TRBV10-3
J gene: TRBJ2-5
D gene: TRBD2

CDR3 protein: CASSQGQGFGYTF
CDR3 DNA: TGTGCCAGCAGCCAGGGACAGGGTTTTGGCTACACCTTC
clone size: NA
V gene: TRBV6-6
J gene: TRBJ1-2
D gene: TRBD1

CDR3 protein: CASSQDALGARETQYF
CDR3 DNA: TGTGCCAGCAGCCAAGATGCATTGGGGGCTCGGGAGACCCAGTACTTC
clone size: NA
V gene: TRBV4-2
J gene: TRBJ2-5
D gene: NA

CDR3 protein: CASSHTTSGAYNEQFF
CDR3 DNA: TGCGCCAGCAGCCATACGACTAGCGGTGCATACAATGAGCAGTTCTTC
clone size: few
V gene: TRBV4-3
J gene: TRBJ2-1
D gene: TRBD2

CDR3 protein: CASRGDHTEAFF
CDR3 DNA: TGTGCCAGCAGGGGGGATCACACTGAAGCTTTCTTT
clone size: NA
V gene: TRBV2
J gene: TRBJ1-1
D gene: NA

CDR3 protein: CASSPRTDGETQYF
CDR3 DNA: TGTGCCAGTAGTCCCCGGACAGACGGGGAGACCCAGTACTTC
clone size: few
V gene: TRBV19
J gene: TRBJ2-5
D gene: NA

CDR3 protein: CASSASGLAMDTQYF
CDR3 DNA: TGTGCCAGCAGCGCCTCGGGACTAGCGATGGATACGCAGTATTTT
clone size: NA
V gene: TRBV7-2
J gene: TRBJ2-3
D gene: TRBD2

CDR3 protein: CAISLSGSRYEQYF
CDR3 DNA: TGTGCCATCAGTTTGAGCGGGAGTAGGTACGAGCAGTACTTC
clone size: few
V gene: TRBV10-3
J gene: TRBJ2-7
D gene: TRBD2

CDR3 protein: CASSWDNYYEQYF
CDR3 DNA: TGTGCCAGCAGTTGGGACAACTACTACGAGCAGTACTTC
clone size: few
V gene: TRBV12-3/TRBV12-4
J gene: TRBJ2-7
D gene: NA

CDR3 protein: CASSATGTNEQYF
CDR3 DNA: TGTGCCAGCAGCGCTACAGGGACCAACGAGCAGTACTTC
clone size: NA
V gene: TRBV2
J gene: TRBJ2-7
D gene: NA

CDR3 protein: CVSSLAGISYNEQFF
CDR3 DNA: TGTGTCAGCAGCCTAGCGGGTATCTCCTACAATGAGCAGTTCTTC
clone size: NA
V gene: TRBV9
J gene: TRBJ2-1
D gene: TRBD2

CDR3 protein: CATSSGLAGAETQYF
CDR3 DNA: TGTGCCACCAGCAGCGGGCTAGCGGGGGCGGAGACCCAGTACTTC
clone size: NA
V gene: TRBV15
J gene: TRBJ2-5
D gene: TRBD2

CDR3 protein: CASSFEAIANSPLHF
CDR3 DNA: TGTGCCAGCAGTTTCGAGGCTATCGCCAATTCACCCCTCCACTTT
clone size: NA
V gene: TRBV27
J gene: TRBJ1-6
D gene: NA

CDR3 protein: CASSAANENEQFF
CDR3 DNA: TGTGCCAGCAGCGCGGCGAACGAAAATGAGCAGTTCTTC
clone size: NA
V gene: TRBV9
J gene: TRBJ2-1
D gene: NA

CDR3 protein: CASSYSTNYEQYF
CDR3 DNA: TGTGCCAGCAGTTACAGCACAAACTACGAGCAGTACTTC
clone size: NA
V gene: TRBV12-3/TRBV12-4
J gene: TRBJ2-7
D gene: NA

CDR3 protein: CATSRGTRQETQYF
CDR3 DNA: TGTGCCACCAGCAGAGGGACGAGGCAAGAGACCCAGTACTTC
clone size: NA
V gene: TRBV15
J gene: TRBJ2-5
D gene: NA

CDR3 protein: CAWSVDVRDTQYF
CDR3 DNA: TGTGCCTGGAGTGTGGACGTTCGAGATACGCAGTATTTT
clone size: few
V gene: TRBV30
J gene: TRBJ2-3
D gene: NA

CDR3 protein: CASSFFASGGLIYNEQFF
CDR3 DNA: TGTGCCAGCAGTTTTTTCGCCAGCGGGGGCCTTATATACAATGAGCAGTTCTTC
clone size: few
V gene: TRBV12-3/TRBV12-4
J gene: TRBJ2-1
D gene: TRBD2

CDR3 protein: CASSQNREGIQYF
CDR3 DNA: TGTGCCAGCAGTCAAAACAGGGAGGGCATTCAGTACTTC
clone size: NA
V gene: TRBV2
J gene: TRBJ2-4
D gene: NA

CDR3 protein: CASSLVRPNTGELFF
CDR3 DNA: TGTGCCAGCAGCTTAGTCAGACCGAACACCGGGGAGCTGTTTTTT
clone size: NA
V gene: TRBV11-2
J gene: TRBJ2-2
D gene: NA

CDR3 protein: CASSLEYPPAPDTQYF
CDR3 DNA: TGTGCCAGCAGCTTAGAATACCCCCCGGCGCCAGATACGCAGTATTTT
clone size: NA
V gene: TRBV7-6
J gene: TRBJ2-3
D gene: NA

CDR3 protein: CASSARQGTNVLTF
CDR3 DNA: TGTGCCAGCAGCGCCCGACAGGGAACCAACGTCCTGACTTTC
clone size: NA
V gene: TRBV7-2
J gene: TRBJ2-6
D gene: TRBD1

CDR3 protein: CASSEEGQGDWSGSPLHF
CDR3 DNA: TGCGCCAGCAGTGAGGAGGGACAGGGGGACTGGAGCGGCTCACCCCTCCACTTT
clone size: few
V gene: TRBV10-1
J gene: TRBJ1-6
D gene: TRBD1

CDR3 protein: CASRAGTVQETQYF
CDR3 DNA: TGTGCCAGCAGAGCCGGGACAGTCCAAGAGACCCAGTACTTC
clone size: NA
V gene: TRBV12-3/TRBV12-4
J gene: TRBJ2-5
D gene: TRBD1

CDR3 protein: CASSFGVLETQYF
CDR3 DNA: TGTGCCAGCAGCTTTGGGGTACTAGAGACCCAGTACTTC
clone size: few
V gene: TRBV5-4
J gene: TRBJ2-5
D gene: NA

CDR3 protein: CASSFDPGGDTGELFF
CDR3 DNA: TGCGCCAGCAGCTTCGACCCGGGGGGGGACACCGGGGAGCTGTTTTTT
clone size: few
V gene: TRBV5-1
J gene: TRBJ2-2
D gene: TRBD2

CDR3 protein: CASSPAAGILAGGSYNEQFF
CDR3 DNA: TGTGCCAGCTCACCAGCAGCTGGGATTCTAGCGGGAGGGTCCTACAATGAGCAGTTCTTC
clone size: NA
V gene: TRBV18
J gene: TRBJ2-1
D gene: TRBD2

CDR3 protein: CASSHTWTVSTDTQYF
CDR3 DNA: TGTGCCAGCAGCCATACTTGGACAGTCTCCACAGATACGCAGTATTTT
clone size: NA
V gene: TRBV7-9
J gene: TRBJ2-3
D gene: NA

CDR3 protein: CSVVGAVDTQYF
CDR3 DNA: TGCAGCGTTGTAGGGGCGGTGGATACGCAGTATTTT
clone size: few
V gene: TRBV29-1
J gene: TRBJ2-3
D gene: NA

CDR3 protein: CASSLSGIMNSPLHF
CDR3 DNA: TGTGCCAGCAGCTTATCCGGGATAATGAATTCACCCCTCCACTTT
clone size: once
V gene: TRBV7-9
J gene: TRBJ1-6
D gene: NA

CDR3 protein: CASTLTSGASSYNEQFF
CDR3 DNA: TGTGCCAGCACCCTGACTAGCGGAGCTAGCTCCTACAATGAGCAGTTCTTC
clone size: NA
V gene: TRBV7-9
J gene: TRBJ2-1
D gene: TRBD2

CDR3 protein: CASSLGRTTFEQYF
CDR3 DNA: TGTGCCAGCAGCTTAGGCAGAACCACTTTCGAGCAGTACTTC
clone size: NA
V gene: TRBV11-2
J gene: TRBJ2-7
D gene: NA

CDR3 protein: CSARMLAGGSEQFF
CDR3 DNA: TGCAGTGCTAGAATGCTAGCGGGAGGGAGTGAGCAGTTCTTC
clone size: NA
V gene: TRBV20-1
J gene: TRBJ2-1
D gene: TRBD2

CDR3 protein: CASSLEPLSGGYTF
CDR3 DNA: TGTGCCAGCAGCTTAGAACCTTTATCGGGGGGCTACACCTTC
clone size: NA
V gene: TRBV11-2
J gene: TRBJ1-2
D gene: NA

CDR3 protein: CASRSGRVQETQYF
CDR3 DNA: TGCGCCAGCAGGAGCGGGAGGGTCCAAGAGACCCAGTACTTC
clone size: few
V gene: TRBV5-1
J gene: TRBJ2-5
D gene: TRBD2

CDR3 protein: CASSRREAYEQYF
CDR3 DNA: TGTGCCAGCAGCCGACGGGAAGCCTACGAGCAGTACTTC
clone size: few
V gene: TRBV3-1
J gene: TRBJ2-7
D gene: NA

CDR3 protein: CASSFGGFTSYEQYF
CDR3 DNA: TGTGCCAGCAGCTTCGGGGGGTTTACCTCCTACGAGCAGTACTTC
clone size: NA
V gene: TRBV11-2
J gene: TRBJ2-7
D gene: TRBD2

CDR3 protein: CASSTSGGETQYF
CDR3 DNA: TGCGCCAGCAGCACTAGCGGGGGAGAGACCCAGTACTTC
clone size: many
V gene: TRBV5-1
J gene: TRBJ2-5
D gene: TRBD2

CDR3 protein: CATSDWDSGDHYEQYF
CDR3 DNA: TGTGCCACCAGTGATTGGGACAGCGGGGACCACTACGAGCAGTACTTC
clone size: few
V gene: TRBV24-1
J gene: TRBJ2-7
D gene: NA

CDR3 protein: CASSSRQGISYAGNTIYF
CDR3 DNA: TGTGCCAGCAGCTCGCGACAGGGGATTTCTTACGCTGGAAACACCATATATTTT
clone size: few
V gene: TRBV7-9
J gene: TRBJ1-3
D gene: TRBD1

CDR3 protein: CASSALGGTYNEQFF
CDR3 DNA: TGTGCCAGCAGTGCTTTAGGGGGGACCTACAATGAGCAGTTCTTC
clone size: few
V gene: TRBV12-3/TRBV12-4
J gene: TRBJ2-1
D gene: NA

CDR3 protein: CAILTHGDRGDKWNTEAFF
CDR3 DNA: TGTGCCATCCTGACGCATGGGGACAGAGGGGATAAGTGGAACACTGAAGCTTTCTTT
clone size: NA
V gene: TRBV7-2
J gene: TRBJ1-1
D gene: TRBD1

CDR3 protein: CASSPTGLVGTEAFF
CDR3 DNA: TGTGCCAGCAGCCCGACAGGGCTCGTGGGTACTGAAGCTTTCTTT
clone size: NA
V gene: TRBV5-4
J gene: TRBJ1-1
D gene: TRBD1

CDR3 protein: CASSGPYEQFF
CDR3 DNA: TGTGCCAGCAGTGGGCCGTATGAGCAGTTCTTC
clone size: few
V gene: TRBV6-6
J gene: TRBJ2-1
D gene: NA